This T cell receptor beta chain was captured by sequencing in a study of cytomegalovirus exposure and HLA in healthy donors. General study findings and limits: Previous analysis showed most TCR beta V segments were productive about 87% or about 30% of the time. TCR beta V- and J-gene trimming, according to a later analysis, was linked to a missense DCLRE1C variant.

Notes on this clone: The antigen is not known. Other DNA sequences in this sample translate to the same CDR3.

The CDR3 length is 13 residues. Germline V gene lookup returns CDR1 ENHRY and CDR2 SYGVKD. The V gene end was trimmed by 6 bases and the J gene end by 5 bases; junction bases not matched to a gene: 2. The primer mix had 60 Vbeta and 13 Jbeta primers. Clones were read by immunoSEQ multiplex PCR, and TCRdb kept only the in-frame ones, dropping some. The sample table includes about 160,000 clones. Sequenced sample: PBMCs. The clonotype originates from a man aged 25-45 years in good health and CMV-seronegative. V gene TRBV10-3 combines with J gene TRBJ2-1, with 9 nucleotides matching TRBD2. The CDR3 DNA reads TGTGCCATCAGGGGACTAGCAGACAATGAGCAGTTCTTC. This gives the protein CAIRGLADNEQFF.